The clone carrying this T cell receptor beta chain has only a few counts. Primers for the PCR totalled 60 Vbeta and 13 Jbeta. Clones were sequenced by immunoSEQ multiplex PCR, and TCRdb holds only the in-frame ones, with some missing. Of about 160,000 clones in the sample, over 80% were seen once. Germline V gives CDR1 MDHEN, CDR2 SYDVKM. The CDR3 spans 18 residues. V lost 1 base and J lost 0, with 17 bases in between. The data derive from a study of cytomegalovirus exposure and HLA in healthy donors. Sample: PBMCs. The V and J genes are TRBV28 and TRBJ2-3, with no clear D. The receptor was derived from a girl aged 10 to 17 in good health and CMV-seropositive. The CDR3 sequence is CASSLYSVSGFSTDTQYF. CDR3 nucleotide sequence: TGTGCCAGCAGTTTATATTCGGTTTCAGGATTTAGCACAGATACGCAGTATTTT.